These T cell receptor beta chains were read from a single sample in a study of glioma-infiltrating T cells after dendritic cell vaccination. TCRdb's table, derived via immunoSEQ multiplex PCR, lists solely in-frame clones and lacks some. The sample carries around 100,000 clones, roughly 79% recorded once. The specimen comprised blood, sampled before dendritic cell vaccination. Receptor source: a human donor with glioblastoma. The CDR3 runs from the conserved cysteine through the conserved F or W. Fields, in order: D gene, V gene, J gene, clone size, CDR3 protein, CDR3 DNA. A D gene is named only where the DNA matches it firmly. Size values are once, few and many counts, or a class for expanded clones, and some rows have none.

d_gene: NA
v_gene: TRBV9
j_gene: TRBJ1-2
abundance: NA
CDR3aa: CASRAMAPGGRDGYTF
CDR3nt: TGTGCCAGCAGAGCAATGGCTCCGGGGGGCCGTGATGGCTACACCTTC

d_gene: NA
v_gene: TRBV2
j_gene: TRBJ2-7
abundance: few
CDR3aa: CASSDTYEVLEQYF
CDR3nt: TGTGCCAGCAGCGATACTTACGAGGTCTTGGAGCAGTACTTC

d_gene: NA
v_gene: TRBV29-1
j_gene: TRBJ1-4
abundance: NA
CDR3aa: CSVGGESNEKLFF
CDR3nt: TGCAGCGTTGGGGGGGAAAGTAATGAAAAACTGTTTTTT

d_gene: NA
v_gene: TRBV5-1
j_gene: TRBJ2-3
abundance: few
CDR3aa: CASSLTGTDTQYF
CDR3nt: TGCGCCAGCAGCTTAACAGGCACAGATACGCAGTATTTT

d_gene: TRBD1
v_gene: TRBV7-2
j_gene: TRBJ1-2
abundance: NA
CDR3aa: CASSLGQGGSYGHTF
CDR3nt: TGTGCCAGCAGCTTAGGACAGGGAGGCTCCTATGGCCACACCTTC

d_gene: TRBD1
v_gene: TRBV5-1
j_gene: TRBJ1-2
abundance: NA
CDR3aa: CASRAGTGDYGYTF
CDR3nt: TGCGCCAGTCGGGCAGGTACAGGGGATTATGGCTACACCTTC

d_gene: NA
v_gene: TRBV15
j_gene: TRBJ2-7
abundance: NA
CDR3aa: CATSRDRADEQYF
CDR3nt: TGTGCCACCAGCAGAGACAGGGCCGACGAGCAGTACTTC

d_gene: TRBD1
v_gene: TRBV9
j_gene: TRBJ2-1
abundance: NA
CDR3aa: CASRLLDRKFF
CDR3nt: TGTGCCAGCAGACTCCTGGACAGGAAGTTCTTC

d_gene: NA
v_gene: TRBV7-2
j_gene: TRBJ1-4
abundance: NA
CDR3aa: CASSLVGGANEKLFF
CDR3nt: TGTGCCAGCAGCTTAGTAGGGGGGGCTAATGAAAAACTGTTTTTT

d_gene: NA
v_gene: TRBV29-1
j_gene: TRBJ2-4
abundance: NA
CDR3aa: CSVALDRNIQYF
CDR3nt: TGCAGCGTCGCCCTTGACAGAAACATTCAGTACTTC

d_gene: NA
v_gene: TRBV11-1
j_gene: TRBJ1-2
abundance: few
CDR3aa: CASSPFSAQPNYGYTF
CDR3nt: TGTGCCAGCAGCCCCTTCTCGGCACAGCCTAACTATGGCTACACCTTC

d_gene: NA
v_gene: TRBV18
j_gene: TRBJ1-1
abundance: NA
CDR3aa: CASSYQAGSREAFF
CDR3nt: TGTGCCAGCTCCTACCAGGCAGGGTCAAGAGAAGCTTTCTTT

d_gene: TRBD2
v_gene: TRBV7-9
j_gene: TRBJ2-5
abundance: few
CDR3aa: CASSTRTSSETQYF
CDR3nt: TGTGCCAGCAGCACGCGGACTAGCAGTGAGACCCAGTACTTC

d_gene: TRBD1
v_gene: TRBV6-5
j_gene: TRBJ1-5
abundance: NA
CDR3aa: CASSSGTGKNQPQHF
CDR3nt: TGTGCCAGCAGCTCCGGGACAGGGAAGAATCAGCCCCAGCATTTT

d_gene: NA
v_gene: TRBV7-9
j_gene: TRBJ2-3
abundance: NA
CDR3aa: CASSPSTDTQYF
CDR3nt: TGTGCCAGCAGCCCTAGCACAGATACGCAGTATTTT

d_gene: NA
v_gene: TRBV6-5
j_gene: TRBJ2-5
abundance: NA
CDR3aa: CASSYGRSQETQYF
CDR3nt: TGTGCCAGCAGTTACGGCAGATCTCAAGAGACCCAGTACTTC

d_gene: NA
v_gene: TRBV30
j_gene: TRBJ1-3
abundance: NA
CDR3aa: CAWSGGGLDSGNTIYF
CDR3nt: TGTGCCTGGAGTGGGGGAGGGCTAGACTCTGGAAACACCATATATTTT

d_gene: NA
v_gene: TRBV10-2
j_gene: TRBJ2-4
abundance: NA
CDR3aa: CASSATSVLVKNIQYF
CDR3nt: TGCGCCAGCAGTGCTACTAGTGTACTAGTCAAAAACATTCAGTACTTC

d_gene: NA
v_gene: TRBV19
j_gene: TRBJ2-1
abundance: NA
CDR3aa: CASSYSGYNEQFF
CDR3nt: TGTGCCAGTAGTTATTCAGGATACAATGAGCAGTTCTTC

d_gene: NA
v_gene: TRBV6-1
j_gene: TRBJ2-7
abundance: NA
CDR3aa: CASSRNRAHYEQYF
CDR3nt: TGTGCCAGCAGTAGAAACAGGGCCCACTACGAGCAGTACTTC

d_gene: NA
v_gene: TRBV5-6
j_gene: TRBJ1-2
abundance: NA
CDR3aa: CASSLISQGLFYGYTF
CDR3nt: TGTGCCAGCAGCTTAATAAGCCAGGGATTATTCTATGGCTACACCTTC

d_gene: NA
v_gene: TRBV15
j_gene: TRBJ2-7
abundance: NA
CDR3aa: CATSSPGLRDSYEQYF
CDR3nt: TGTGCCACCAGCAGTCCAGGTCTCCGTGACAGCTACGAGCAGTACTTC

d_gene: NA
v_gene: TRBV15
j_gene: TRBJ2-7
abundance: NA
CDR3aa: CATSRAGRQYF
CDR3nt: TGTGCCACCAGCAGAGCGGGGAGGCAGTACTTC

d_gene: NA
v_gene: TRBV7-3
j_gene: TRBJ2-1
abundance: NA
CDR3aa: CASSLRGEAYNEQFF
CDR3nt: TGTGCCAGCAGCTTAAGGGGAGAGGCGTACAATGAGCAGTTCTTC

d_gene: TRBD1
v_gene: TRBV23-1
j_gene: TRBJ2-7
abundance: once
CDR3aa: CASSQSRQGAYEQYF
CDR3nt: TGCGCCAGCAGTCAATCTCGACAGGGGGCCTACGAGCAGTACTTC

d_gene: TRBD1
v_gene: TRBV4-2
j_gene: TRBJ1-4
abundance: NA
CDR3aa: CASSLGTVGDEKLFF
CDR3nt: TGTGCCAGCAGCCTCGGGACAGTGGGCGACGAAAAACTGTTTTTT

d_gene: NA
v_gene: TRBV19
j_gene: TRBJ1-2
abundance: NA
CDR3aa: CASSPLGGDGYTF
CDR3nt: TGTGCCAGTAGTCCTCTAGGGGGGGACGGCTACACCTTC

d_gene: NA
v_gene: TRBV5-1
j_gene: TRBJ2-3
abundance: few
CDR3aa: CASNRDTSMDTQYF
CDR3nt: TGCGCCAGCAACCGGGACACATCCATGGATACGCAGTATTTT

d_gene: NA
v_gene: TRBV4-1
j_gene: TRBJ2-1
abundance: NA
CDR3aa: CASSQKGLEQFF
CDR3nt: TGCGCCAGCAGCCAAAAGGGGCTTGAGCAGTTCTTC

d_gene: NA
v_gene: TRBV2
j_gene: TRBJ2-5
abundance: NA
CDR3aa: CASRKAGEETQYF
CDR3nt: TGTGCCAGCAGGAAGGCGGGCGAAGAGACCCAGTACTTC

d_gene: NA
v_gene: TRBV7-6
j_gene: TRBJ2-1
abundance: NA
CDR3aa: CASSGPTETPYNEQFF
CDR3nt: TGTGCCAGCAGCGGACCGACAGAAACGCCCTACAATGAGCAGTTCTTC

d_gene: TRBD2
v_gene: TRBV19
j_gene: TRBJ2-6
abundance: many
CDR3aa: CASSMGREGSGANVLTF
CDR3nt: TGTGCCAGTAGTATGGGGAGGGAGGGCTCTGGGGCCAACGTCCTGACTTTC

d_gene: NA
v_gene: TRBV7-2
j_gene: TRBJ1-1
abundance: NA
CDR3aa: CASSLFLRPRRSTEAFF
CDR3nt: TGTGCCAGCAGCTTATTCTTGCGCCCCAGAAGGAGCACTGAAGCTTTCTTT

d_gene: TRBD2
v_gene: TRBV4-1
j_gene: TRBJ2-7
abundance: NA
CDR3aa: CASASTGGGGYEQYF
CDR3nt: TGCGCCAGCGCTTCTACCGGGGGGGGCGGCTACGAGCAGTACTTC

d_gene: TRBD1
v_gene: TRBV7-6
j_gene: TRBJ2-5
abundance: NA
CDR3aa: CASTSGGETQYF
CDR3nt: TGTGCCAGCACGTCAGGGGGAGAGACCCAGTACTTC

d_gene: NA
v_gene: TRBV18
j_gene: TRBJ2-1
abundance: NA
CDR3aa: CASSPPATLQSGEQFF
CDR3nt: TGTGCCAGCTCACCACCGGCAACATTACAAAGTGGTGAGCAGTTCTTC

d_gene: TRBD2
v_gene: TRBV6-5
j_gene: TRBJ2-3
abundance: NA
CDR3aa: CASSPTSGGDTQYF
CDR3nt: TGTGCCAGCAGTCCTACTAGCGGGGGAGATACGCAGTATTTT

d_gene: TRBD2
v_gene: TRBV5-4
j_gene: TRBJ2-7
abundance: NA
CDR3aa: CASSGTSDYEQYF
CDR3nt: TGTGCCAGCAGTGGGACTAGCGACTACGAGCAGTACTTC

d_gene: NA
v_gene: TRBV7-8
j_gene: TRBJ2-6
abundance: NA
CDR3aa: CASSQLGAGFAGANVLTF
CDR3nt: TGTGCCAGCAGCCAACTGGGGGCAGGCTTCGCTGGGGCCAACGTCCTGACTTTC

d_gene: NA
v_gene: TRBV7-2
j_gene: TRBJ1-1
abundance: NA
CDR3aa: CASSSEGGEEGTEAFF
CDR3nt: TGTGCCAGCAGCTCTGAAGGTGGGGAGGAGGGCACTGAAGCTTTCTTT

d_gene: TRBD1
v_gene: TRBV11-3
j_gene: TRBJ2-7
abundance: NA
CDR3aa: CASRYRGEQYF
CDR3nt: TGTGCCAGCAGATACAGGGGCGAGCAGTACTTC

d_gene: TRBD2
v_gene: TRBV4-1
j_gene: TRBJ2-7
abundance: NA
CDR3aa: CASSPGLAGYRLSYEQYF
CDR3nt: TGCGCCAGCAGCCCAGGACTAGCGGGATACCGGCTCTCCTACGAGCAGTACTTC

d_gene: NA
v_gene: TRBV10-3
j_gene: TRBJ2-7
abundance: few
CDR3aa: CASSYDVGKGEQYF
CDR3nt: TGTGCCAGCAGTTATGATGTCGGGAAAGGCGAGCAGTACTTC

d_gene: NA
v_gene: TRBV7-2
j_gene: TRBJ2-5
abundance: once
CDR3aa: CASSFAGETQYF
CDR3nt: TGTGCCAGCAGCTTTGCAGGGGAGACCCAGTACTTC

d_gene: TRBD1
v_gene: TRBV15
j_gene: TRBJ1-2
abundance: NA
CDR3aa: CATSNRDRVYGYTF
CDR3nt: TGTGCCACCAGCAACCGGGACAGAGTCTATGGCTACACCTTC